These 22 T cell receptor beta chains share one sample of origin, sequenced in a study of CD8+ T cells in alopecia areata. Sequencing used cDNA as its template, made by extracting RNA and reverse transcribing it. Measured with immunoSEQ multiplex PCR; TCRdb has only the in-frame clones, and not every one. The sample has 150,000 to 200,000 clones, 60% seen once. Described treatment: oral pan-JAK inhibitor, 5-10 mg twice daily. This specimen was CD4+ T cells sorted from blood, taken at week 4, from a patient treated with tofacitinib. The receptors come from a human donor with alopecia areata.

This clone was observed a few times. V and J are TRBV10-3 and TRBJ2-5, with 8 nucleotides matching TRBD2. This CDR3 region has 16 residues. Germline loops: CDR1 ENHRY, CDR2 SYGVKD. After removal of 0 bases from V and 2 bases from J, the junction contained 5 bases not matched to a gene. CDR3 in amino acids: CAISESVAGSQETQYF. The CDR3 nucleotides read TGTGCCATCAGTGAGTCGGTAGCGGGGTCACAAGAGACCCAGTACTTC.

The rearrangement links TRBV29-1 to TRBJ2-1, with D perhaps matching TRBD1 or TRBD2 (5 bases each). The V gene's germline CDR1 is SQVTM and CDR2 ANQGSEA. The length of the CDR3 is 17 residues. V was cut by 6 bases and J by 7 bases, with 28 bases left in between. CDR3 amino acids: CSVAGVGVPPKPNEQFF. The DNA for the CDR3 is TGCAGCGTCGCCGGGGTGGGGGTCCCACCAAAACCTAATGAGCAGTTCTTC.

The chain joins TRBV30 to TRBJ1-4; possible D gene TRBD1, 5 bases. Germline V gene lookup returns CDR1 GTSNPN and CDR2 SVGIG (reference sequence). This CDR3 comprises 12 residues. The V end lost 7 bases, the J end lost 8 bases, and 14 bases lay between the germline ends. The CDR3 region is CASRTRDEKLFF. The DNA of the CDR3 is TGTGCCTCCCGTACCAGGGACGAAAAACTGTTTTTT.

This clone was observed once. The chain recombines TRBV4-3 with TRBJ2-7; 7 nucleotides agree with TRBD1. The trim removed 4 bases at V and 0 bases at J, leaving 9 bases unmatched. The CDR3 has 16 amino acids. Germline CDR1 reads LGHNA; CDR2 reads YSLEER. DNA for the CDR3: TGCGCCAGCAGCCGCACCCGGGACAGTTCCTCCTACGAGCAGTACTTC. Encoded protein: CASSRTRDSSSYEQYF.

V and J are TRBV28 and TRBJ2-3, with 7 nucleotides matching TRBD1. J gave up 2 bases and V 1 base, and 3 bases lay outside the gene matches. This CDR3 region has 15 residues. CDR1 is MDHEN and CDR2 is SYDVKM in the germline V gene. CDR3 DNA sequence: TGTGCCAGCAGTTTATTAGGGGGCTTCACAGATACGCAGTATTTT. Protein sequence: CASSLLGGFTDTQYF.

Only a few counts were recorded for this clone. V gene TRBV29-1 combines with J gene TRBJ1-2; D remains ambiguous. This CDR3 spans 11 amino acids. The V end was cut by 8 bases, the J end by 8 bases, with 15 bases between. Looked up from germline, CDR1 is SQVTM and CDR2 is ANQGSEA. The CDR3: CSPVIQRGYTF. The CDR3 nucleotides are TGCAGCCCCGTTATACAGCGGGGCTACACCTTC.

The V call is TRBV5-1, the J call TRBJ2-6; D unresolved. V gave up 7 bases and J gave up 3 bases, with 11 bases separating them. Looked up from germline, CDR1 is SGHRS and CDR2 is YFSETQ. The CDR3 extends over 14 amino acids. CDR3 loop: CASSTTSGANVLTF. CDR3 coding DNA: TGCGCCAGCTCTACCACCAGTGGGGCCAACGTCCTGACTTTC.

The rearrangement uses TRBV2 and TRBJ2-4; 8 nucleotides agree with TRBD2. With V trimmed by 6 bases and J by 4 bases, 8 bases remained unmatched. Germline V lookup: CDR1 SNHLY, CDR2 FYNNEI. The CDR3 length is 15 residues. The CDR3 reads CASSPRRGEKNIQYF. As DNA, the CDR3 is TGTGCCAGCAGCCCCAGGCGGGGGGAAAAAAACATTCAGTACTTC.

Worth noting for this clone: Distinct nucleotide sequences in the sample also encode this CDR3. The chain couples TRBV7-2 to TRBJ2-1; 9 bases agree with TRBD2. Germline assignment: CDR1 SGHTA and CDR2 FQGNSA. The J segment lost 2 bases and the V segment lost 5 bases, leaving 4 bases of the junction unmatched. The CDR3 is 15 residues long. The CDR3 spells CASSPLAGPYNEQFF. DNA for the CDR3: TGTGCCAGCAGCCCCCTAGCGGGGCCCTACAATGAGCAGTTCTTC.

CDR3 DNA: TGTGCCAGCAGCCTGGTTGGGGAGAGCACTGAAGCTTTCTTT. It is translated as CASSLVGESTEAFF. The chain uses TRBV4-2 and TRBJ1-1; no firm D call. V dropped 4 bases and J dropped 4 bases, with 13 bases sitting between them. The V gene's germline CDR1 is LGHNA and CDR2 YNFKEQ. This CDR3 contains 14 residues.

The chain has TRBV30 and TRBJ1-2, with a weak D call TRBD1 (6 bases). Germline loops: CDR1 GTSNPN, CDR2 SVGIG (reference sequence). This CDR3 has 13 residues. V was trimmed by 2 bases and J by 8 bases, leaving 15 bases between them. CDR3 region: CAWSPSGQSGYTF. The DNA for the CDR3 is TGTGCCTGGAGTCCCTCCGGACAGTCCGGCTACACCTTC.

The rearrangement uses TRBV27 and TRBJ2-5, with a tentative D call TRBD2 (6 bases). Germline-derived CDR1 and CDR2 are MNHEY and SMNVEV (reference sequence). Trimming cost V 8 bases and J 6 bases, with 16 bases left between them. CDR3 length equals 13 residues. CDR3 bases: TGTGCCAGCGGACCGGGACTGGGGCAGACCCAGTACTTC. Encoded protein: CASGPGLGQTQYF.

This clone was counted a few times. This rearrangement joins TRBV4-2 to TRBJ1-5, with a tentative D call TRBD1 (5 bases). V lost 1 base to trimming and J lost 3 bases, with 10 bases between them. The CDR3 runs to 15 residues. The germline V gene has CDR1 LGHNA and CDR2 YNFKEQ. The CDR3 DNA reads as TGTGCCAGCAGCCAAGGGGGACTGATCAATCAGCCCCAGCATTTT. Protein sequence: CASSQGGLINQPQHF.

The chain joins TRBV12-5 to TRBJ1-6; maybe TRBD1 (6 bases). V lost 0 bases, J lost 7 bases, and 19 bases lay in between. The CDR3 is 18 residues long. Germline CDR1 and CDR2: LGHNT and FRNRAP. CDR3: CASGLVLTGSRTNSPLHF. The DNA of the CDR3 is TGTGCTAGTGGTTTGGTATTGACAGGATCGAGGACGAATTCACCCCTCCACTTT.

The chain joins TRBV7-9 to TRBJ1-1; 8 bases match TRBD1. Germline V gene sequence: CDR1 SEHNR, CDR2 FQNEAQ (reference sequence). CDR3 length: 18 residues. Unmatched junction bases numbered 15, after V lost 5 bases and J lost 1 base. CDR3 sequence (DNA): TGTGCCAGCAGCCGCCCGACAGGGGCGGCCGGTGGGAACACTGAAGCTTTCTTT. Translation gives CASSRPTGAAGGNTEAFF.

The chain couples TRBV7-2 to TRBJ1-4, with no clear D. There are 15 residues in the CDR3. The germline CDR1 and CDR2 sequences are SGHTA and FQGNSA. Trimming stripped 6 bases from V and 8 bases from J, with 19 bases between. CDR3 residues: CASRPFGGMEEKLFF. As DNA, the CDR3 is TGTGCCAGCAGGCCTTTCGGAGGCATGGAAGAAAAACTGTTTTTT.

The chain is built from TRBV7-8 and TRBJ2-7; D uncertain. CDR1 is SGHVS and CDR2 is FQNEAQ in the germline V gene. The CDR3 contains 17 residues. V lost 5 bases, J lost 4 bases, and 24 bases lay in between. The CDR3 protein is CASSGDHRYGSLYEQYF. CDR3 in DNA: TGTGCCAGCAGCGGAGATCACCGCTACGGTTCCCTATACGAGCAGTACTTC.

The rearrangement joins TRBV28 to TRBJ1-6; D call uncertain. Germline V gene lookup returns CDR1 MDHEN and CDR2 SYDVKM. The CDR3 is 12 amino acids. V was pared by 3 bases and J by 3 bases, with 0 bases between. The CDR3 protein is CASSFYNSPLHF. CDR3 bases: TGTGCCAGCAGTTTCTATAATTCACCCCTCCACTTT.

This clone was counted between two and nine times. CDR3 amino acids: CASSFEYGKTQYF. In DNA, the CDR3 is TGCGCCAGCAGCTTCGAATATGGAAAGACCCAGTACTTC. The chain couples TRBV5-1 to TRBJ2-5; no definite D call. CDR3 length equals 13 residues. Germline V CDR1 and CDR2: SGHRS, YFSETQ. V was cut by 2 bases and J by 6 bases, with 11 bases left in between. The whole variable domain, remainder taken from reference TRBV5-1 and TRBJ2-5, is KAGVTQTPRYLIKTRGQQVTLSCSPISGHRSVSWYQQTPGQGLQFLFEYFSETQRNKGNFPGRFSGRQFSNSRSEMNVSTLELGDSALYLCASSFEYGKTQYFGPGTRLLVL.

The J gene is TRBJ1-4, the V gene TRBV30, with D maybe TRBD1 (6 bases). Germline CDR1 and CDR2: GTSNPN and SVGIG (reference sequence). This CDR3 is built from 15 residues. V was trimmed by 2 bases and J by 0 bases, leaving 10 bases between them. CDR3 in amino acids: CAWSRQVATNEKLFF. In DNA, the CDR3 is TGTGCCTGGAGTCGACAGGTTGCAACTAATGAAAAACTGTTTTTT.

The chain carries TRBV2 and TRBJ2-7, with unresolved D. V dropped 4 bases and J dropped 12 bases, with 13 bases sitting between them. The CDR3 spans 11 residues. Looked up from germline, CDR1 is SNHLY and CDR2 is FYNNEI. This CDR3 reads CASSASETTYF. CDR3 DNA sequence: TGTGCCAGCAGTGCTTCGGAGACGACGTACTTC.

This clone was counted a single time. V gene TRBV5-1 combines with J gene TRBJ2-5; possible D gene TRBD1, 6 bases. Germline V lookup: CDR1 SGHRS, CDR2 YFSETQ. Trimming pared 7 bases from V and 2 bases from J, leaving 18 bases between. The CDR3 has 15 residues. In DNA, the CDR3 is TGCGCCAGCCAACCCTGGACAGAACCTCAAGAGACCCAGTACTTC. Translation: CASQPWTEPQETQYF.